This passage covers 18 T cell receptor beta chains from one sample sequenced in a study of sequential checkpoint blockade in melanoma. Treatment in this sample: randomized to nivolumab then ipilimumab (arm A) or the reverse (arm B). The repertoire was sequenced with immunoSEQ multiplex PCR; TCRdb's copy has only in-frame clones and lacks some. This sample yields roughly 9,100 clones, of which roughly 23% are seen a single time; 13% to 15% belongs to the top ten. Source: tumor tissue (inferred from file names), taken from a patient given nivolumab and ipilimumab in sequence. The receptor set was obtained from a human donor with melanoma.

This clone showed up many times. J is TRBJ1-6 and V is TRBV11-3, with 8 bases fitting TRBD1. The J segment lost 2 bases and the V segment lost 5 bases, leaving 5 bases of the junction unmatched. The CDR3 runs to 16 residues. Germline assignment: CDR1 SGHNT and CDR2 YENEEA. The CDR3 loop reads CASSLTGAAYNSPLHF. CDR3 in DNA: TGTGCCAGCAGCCTGACAGGGGCGGCCTATAATTCACCCCTCCACTTT.

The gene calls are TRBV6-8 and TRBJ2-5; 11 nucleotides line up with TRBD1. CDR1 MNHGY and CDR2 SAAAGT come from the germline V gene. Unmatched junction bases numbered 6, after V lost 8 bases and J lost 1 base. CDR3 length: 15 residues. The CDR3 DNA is TGTGCCAGCGGACAGGGGGCTCCCCTCCAAGAGACCCAGTACTTC. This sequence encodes CASGQGAPLQETQYF.

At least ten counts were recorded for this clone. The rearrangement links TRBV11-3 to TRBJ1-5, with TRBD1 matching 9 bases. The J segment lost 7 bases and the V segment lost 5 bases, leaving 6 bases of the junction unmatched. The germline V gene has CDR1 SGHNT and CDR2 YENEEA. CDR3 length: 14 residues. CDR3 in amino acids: CASSRTGDGQPQHF. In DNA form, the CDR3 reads TGTGCCAGCAGCAGGACAGGGGACGGACAGCCCCAGCATTTT. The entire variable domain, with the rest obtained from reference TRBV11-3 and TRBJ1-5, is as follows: EAGVVQSPRYKIIEKKQPVAFWCNPISGHNTLYWYLQNLGQGPELLIRYENEEAVDDSQLPKDRFSAERLKGVDSTLKIQPAELGDSAVYLCASSRTGDGQPQHFGDGTRLSIL.

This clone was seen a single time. CDR3 sequence (DNA): TGTGCCAGCAGCCAACATCCCCCGCGGACCAGGTCCTATGGCTACACCTTC. Residues: CASSQHPPRTRSYGYTF. The J gene is TRBJ1-2, the V gene TRBV14; D remains unclear. The CDR3 is 17 residues long. V lost 2 bases and J 4 bases, leaving 20 bases between the germline ends. Germline CDR1 and CDR2: SGHDN and FVKESK.

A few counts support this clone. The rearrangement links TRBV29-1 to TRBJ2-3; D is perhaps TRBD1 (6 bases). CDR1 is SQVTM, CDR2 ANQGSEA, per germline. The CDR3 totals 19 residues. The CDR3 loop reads CASSQGPMVPGAGADTQYF. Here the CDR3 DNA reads TGCGCCAGCAGCCAAGGACCCATGGTGCCAGGGGCGGGTGCAGATACGCAGTATTTT.

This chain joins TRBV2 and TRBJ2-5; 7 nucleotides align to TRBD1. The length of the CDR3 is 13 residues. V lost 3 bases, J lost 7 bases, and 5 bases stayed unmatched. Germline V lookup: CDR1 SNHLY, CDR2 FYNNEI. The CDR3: CASSDGAGGTQYF. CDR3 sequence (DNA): TGTGCCAGCAGTGACGGGGCAGGGGGGACCCAGTACTTC.

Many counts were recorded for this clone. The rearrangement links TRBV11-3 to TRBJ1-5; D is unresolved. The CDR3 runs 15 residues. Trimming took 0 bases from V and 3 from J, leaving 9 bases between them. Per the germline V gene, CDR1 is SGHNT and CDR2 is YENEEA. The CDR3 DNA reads TGTGCCAGCAGCTTAGAGTCTCAGGTCAATCAGCCCCAGCATTTT. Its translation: CASSLESQVNQPQHF.

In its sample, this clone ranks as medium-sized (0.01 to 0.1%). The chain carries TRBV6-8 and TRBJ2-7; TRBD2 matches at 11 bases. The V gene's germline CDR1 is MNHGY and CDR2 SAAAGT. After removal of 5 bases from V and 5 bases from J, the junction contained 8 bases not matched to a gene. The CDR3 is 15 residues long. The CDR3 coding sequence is TGTGCCAGCAGTGCCCAGACTAGCGGGGTGGACGAGCAGTACTTC. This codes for CASSAQTSGVDEQYF.

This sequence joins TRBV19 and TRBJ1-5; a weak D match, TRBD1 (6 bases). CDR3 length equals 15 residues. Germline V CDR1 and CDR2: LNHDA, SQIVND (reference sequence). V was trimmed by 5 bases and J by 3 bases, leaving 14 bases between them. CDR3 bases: TGTGCCAGTAGTCCACGCTACAGGGACAATCAGCCCCAGCATTTT. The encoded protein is CASSPRYRDNQPQHF.

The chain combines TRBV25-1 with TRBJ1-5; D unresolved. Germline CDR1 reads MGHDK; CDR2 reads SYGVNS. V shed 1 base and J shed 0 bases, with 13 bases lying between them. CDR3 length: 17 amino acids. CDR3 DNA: TGTGCCAGCAGTGAATCCAACGGGAAGAATAGCAATCAGCCCCAGCATTTT. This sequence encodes CASSESNGKNSNQPQHF.

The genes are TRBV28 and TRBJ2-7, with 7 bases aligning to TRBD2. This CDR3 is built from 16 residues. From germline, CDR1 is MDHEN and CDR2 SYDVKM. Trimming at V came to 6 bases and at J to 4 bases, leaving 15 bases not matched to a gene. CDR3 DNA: TGTGCCAGCAGCCATTACCCTCGGGGGGTATTATACGAGCAGTACGTC. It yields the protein CASSHYPRGVLYEQYV.

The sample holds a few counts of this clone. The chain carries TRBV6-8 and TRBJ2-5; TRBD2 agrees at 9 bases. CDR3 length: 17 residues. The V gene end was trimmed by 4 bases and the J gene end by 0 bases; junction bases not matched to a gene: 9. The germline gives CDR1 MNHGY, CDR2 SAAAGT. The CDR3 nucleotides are TGTGCCAGCAGTTCCCAATGGCGGGGGGGTTACCAAGAGACCCAGTACTTC. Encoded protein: CASSSQWRGGYQETQYF.

CDR3 bases: TGTGCCAGCAGCCAATTAGCGGGACAGGGATCCAACTATGGCTACACCTTC. This codes for CASSQLAGQGSNYGYTF. The rearrangement links TRBV14 to TRBJ1-2; 9 nucleotides match TRBD1. V dropped 2 bases and J dropped 2; count of bases not matched to a gene: 9. The CDR3 runs 17 residues. Germline CDR1 reads SGHDN; CDR2 reads FVKESK.

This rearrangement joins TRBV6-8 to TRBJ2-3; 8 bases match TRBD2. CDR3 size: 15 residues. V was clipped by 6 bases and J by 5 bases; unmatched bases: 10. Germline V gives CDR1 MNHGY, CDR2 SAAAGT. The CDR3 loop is CASRNPGLGQDTQYF. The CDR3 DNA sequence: TGTGCCAGCAGAAACCCGGGACTAGGTCAAGATACGCAGTATTTT.

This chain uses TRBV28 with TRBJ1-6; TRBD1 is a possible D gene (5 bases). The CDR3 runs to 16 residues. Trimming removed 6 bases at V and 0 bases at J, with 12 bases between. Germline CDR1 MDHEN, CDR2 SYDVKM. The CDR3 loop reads CASRLGGSSYNSPLHF. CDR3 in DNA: TGTGCCAGCAGACTGGGGGGGAGCTCCTATAATTCACCCCTCCACTTT.

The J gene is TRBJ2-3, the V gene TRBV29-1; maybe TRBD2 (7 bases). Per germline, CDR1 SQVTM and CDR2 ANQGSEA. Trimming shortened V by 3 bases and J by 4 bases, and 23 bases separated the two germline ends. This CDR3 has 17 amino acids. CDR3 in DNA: TGCAGCGTTGATTGGAGGTGGGGGGGCGCCGTGGCAGATACGCAGTATTTT. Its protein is CSVDWRWGGAVADTQYF.

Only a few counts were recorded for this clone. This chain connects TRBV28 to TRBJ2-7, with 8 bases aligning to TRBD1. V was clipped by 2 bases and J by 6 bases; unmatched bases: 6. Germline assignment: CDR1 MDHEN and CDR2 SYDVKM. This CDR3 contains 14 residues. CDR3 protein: CASSLGQGASEQYV. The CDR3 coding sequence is TGTGCCAGCAGTTTAGGGCAGGGGGCCAGCGAGCAGTACGTC.

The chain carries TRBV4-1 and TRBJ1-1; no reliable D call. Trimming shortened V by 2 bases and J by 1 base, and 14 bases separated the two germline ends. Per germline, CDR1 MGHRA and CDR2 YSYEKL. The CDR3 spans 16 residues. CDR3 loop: CASSQLETTENTEAFF. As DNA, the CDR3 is TGCGCCAGCAGCCAACTTGAAACGACTGAGAACACTGAAGCTTTCTTT.